Listed here are 11 T cell receptor beta chains from one sample, sequenced in a study of blood T cell repertoires in COVID-19. Repertoires were generated with immunoSEQ multiplex PCR, while TCRdb's copy carries only in-frame clones and drops some. The table lists 160,000 or so clones, 82% of them singletons. Sequencing was performed on PBMCs or T cells enriched from blood (not recorded which). Source of these receptors: a man aged 55 to 70 who had recovered from COVID-19.

The chain combines TRBV9 with TRBJ1-6; TRBD1 matches 9 bases. The CDR3 spans 16 residues. Germline V lookup: CDR1 SGDLS, CDR2 YYNGEE. Trimming took 3 bases from V and 7 from J; bases not matched to a gene: 8. The CDR3, as DNA: TGTGCCAGCAGCGGAAAATGGACAGGGGTAAATTCACCCCTCCACTTT. Amino acids: CASSGKWTGVNSPLHF.

In its sample, this clone was seen a few times. The chain uses TRBV5-5 and TRBJ1-4; TRBD1 agrees at 9 bases. The junction had 10 bases not matched to a gene; V was cut back by 5 bases and J by 5 bases. CDR3 length: 16 residues. Per germline, CDR1 SGHKS and CDR2 YYEKEE (reference sequence). This chain's CDR3 is CASRTGFGTGNEKLFF. The CDR3 DNA sequence: TGTGCCAGCAGGACTGGGTTTGGGACAGGGAATGAAAAACTGTTTTTT.

This clone came up a few times. This sequence joins TRBV5-1 and TRBJ1-1; D possibly corresponds to TRBD1 (6 bases). This CDR3 has 15 residues. The V end lost 4 bases, the J end lost 1 base, and 14 bases lay between the germline ends. The V gene's germline CDR1 is SGHRS and CDR2 YFSETQ. CDR3 sequence reads: CASSAAGARNTEAFF. CDR3 nucleotides: TGCGCCAGCAGCGCCGCGGGGGCCCGGAACACTGAAGCTTTCTTT.

The V gene is TRBV12-5, the J gene TRBJ2-1; no clear D. Looked up from germline, CDR1 is LGHNT and CDR2 is FRNRAP. The ends were cut back, 1 base at V and 9 bases at J, with 10 bases in the middle. The CDR3 contains 13 residues. The CDR3 sequence: CASGLGLDSEQFF. The CDR3 DNA reads as TGTGCTAGTGGTTTGGGTCTCGATAGTGAGCAGTTCTTC.

The gene calls are TRBV5-5 and TRBJ1-1; the match to TRBD1 covers 8 bases. V dropped 4 bases and J dropped 4; count of bases not matched to a gene: 9. The CDR3 loop spans 15 amino acids. CDR1 SGHKS and CDR2 YYEKEE come from the germline V gene (reference sequence). Written as DNA, the CDR3 is TGTGCCAGCAGCCCGTGGGACACAGGGGGCACTGAAGCTTTCTTT. This codes for CASSPWDTGGTEAFF.

This clone has more than one count but fewer than ten. Other DNA sequences in this specimen translate into the identical CDR3. V usage is TRBV5-1 and J usage is TRBJ1-1, with D maybe TRBD1 (6 bases). Trimming stripped 3 bases from V and 5 bases from J, with 11 bases between. This CDR3 contains 13 residues. From germline, CDR1 is SGHRS and CDR2 YFSETQ. The CDR3: CASSSQGGTEAFF. CDR3 nucleotide sequence: TGCGCCAGCAGCTCACAGGGTGGTACTGAAGCTTTCTTT. Full variable domain (outside the CDR3, taken from reference TRBV5-1 and TRBJ1-1): KAGVTQTPRYLIKTRGQQVTLSCSPISGHRSVSWYQQTPGQGLQFLFEYFSETQRNKGNFPGRFSGRQFSNSRSEMNVSTLELGDSALYLCASSSQGGTEAFFGQGTRLTVV.

The chain links TRBV28 to TRBJ1-6; D ambiguous. CDR1 is MDHEN and CDR2 is SYDVKM in the germline V gene. V lost 6 bases and J 6 bases, leaving 18 bases between the germline ends. The CDR3 loop spans 16 amino acids. For the CDR3, the DNA is TGTGCCAGCAGCCCCACCGAAGCCCTTATTAATTCACCCCTCCACTTT. Translation gives CASSPTEALINSPLHF.

V is TRBV28 and J is TRBJ1-1; 7 bases are shared with TRBD1. After removal of 7 bases from V and 12 bases from J, the junction contained 17 bases not matched to a gene. The CDR3 loop spans 14 amino acids. Germline V gene sequence: CDR1 MDHEN, CDR2 SYDVKM. CDR3 coding DNA: TGTGCCAGCATCCCCGGAGCGGTCGGGACAGATCCTTTCTTT. Translation gives CASIPGAVGTDPFF.

The V and J genes are TRBV19 and TRBJ2-2; 7 bases are shared with TRBD1. After removal of 5 bases from V and 4 bases from J, the junction contained 10 bases not matched to a gene. Germline V lookup: CDR1 LNHDA, CDR2 SQIVND (reference sequence). The CDR3 covers 16 residues. In DNA form, the CDR3 reads TGTGCCAGTAGTGTCCCACAGGGGTCGGGCACCGGGGAGCTGTTTTTT. Protein sequence: CASSVPQGSGTGELFF.

The chain combines TRBV10-3 with TRBJ2-7, with D perhaps matching TRBD2 (5 bases). The CDR3 has 12 residues. CDR1 is ENHRY and CDR2 is SYGVKD in the germline V gene. The V end lost 6 bases, the J end lost 3 bases, and 9 bases lay between the germline ends. In nucleotides, the CDR3 is TGTGCCATCAGGGACGACTACTACGAGCAGTACTTC. It translates to CAIRDDYYEQYF.

This clone showed up just once. J is TRBJ2-7 and V is TRBV28; 10 nucleotides agree with TRBD2. In germline, CDR1 is MDHEN, CDR2 SYDVKM. The CDR3 contains 16 residues. V was clipped by 6 bases and J by 0 bases; unmatched bases: 8. CDR3 region: CASRASGGRSSYEQYF. The CDR3 region has the DNA TGTGCCAGCAGGGCTAGCGGGGGCCGGAGCTCCTACGAGCAGTACTTC.